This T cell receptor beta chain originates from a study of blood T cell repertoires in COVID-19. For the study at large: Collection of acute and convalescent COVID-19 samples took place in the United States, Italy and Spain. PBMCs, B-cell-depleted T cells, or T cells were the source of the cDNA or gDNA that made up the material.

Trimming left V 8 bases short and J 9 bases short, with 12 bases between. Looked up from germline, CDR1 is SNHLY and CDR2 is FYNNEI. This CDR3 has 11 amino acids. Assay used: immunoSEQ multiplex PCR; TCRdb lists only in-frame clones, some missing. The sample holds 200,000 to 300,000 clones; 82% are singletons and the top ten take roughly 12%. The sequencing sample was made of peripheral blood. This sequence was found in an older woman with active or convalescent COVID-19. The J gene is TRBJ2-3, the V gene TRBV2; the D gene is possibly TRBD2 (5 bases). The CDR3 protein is CASRTGRTQYF. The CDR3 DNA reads TGTGCCAGCCGGACGGGGAGAACGCAGTATTTT.